This TCR beta chain originates from a study of cytomegalovirus exposure and HLA in healthy donors (dated by TCRdb to 2017 to 2019). Background for the entire study: An earlier analysis of approximately 640 of the donors reported about 290 Gb of sequence data and 100 million to 130 million unique TCR beta sequences from some 180 million T cells. Roughly 320 gigabases of sequencing data and 70 million to 100 million unique TCR sequences made up an early release that covered 500 to 650 HLA-typed donors. Of the 300 to 500 genotyped donors, 70% to 90% were placed in the genetic ancestry cluster associated with self-reported Caucasian donors. The study aimed to test whether signatures of past pathogen exposure could be identified by cataloging public T cell receptors. The T cell repertoires of around 670 subjects were profiled by immunosequencing and related to cytomegalovirus serostatus. Besides the first cohort of 550 to 750 subjects, a separate validation cohort made up of over a hundred different subjects was used. To predict cytomegalovirus infection status, the study combined high-throughput TCR immunosequencing, statistical association of individual TCRs with disease status, and machine learning. To study patterns of TCR occurrence, a later analysis re-analyzed previously published TCR beta repertoires from 600 to 750 donors and added high-resolution HLA genotyping. The later analysis used no new phenotypic data to find candidate immune exposures, relying instead on TCR beta sequences and their occurrence across donors. In an earlier analysis of roughly 580 of the donors, high-throughput TCR beta sequencing was used to judge whether each TCR beta V gene segment behaved as functional or pseudogenic. Alongside the repertoire data, information on donor age, sex, ethnicity and CMV serostatus was compiled. In a later genetic analysis, genome-wide SNP genotypes for about 55% of the roughly 670 donors were used, and that subset was treated as a discovery cohort. All discovery cohort repertoires had been generated using a single sequencing platform. HLA typing included class I and class II loci at four-digit resolution. Typing coverage differed by locus: A, B, C, DRB1 and DQB1 were typed in roughly 620-640 donors, DQA1 in 522, DPA1 in some 610, and DPB1 in 472. Four or five DR-DQ haplotypes were handled as single units for association and clustering because linkage in the cohort was strong. Among 300 to 450 genotyped donors of the cohort, an average of approximately 240,000 unique TCR beta nucleotide sequences were sequenced per donor, roughly a sixth of them non-productive.

Preparation of the library involved the immunoSEQ multiplex PCR assay. The multiplex PCR relied on a mix of 60 forward primers for TCR Vbeta segments and 13 reverse primers for TCR Jbeta segments. A multiplex PCR assay on genomic DNA amplified the CDR3 region of rearranged TCR beta genes. The Illumina HiSeq System was used to sequence the amplified TCR beta libraries as 87-base-pair reads. The study's processing was this. A later analysis counted about 80 million unique TCR beta chains across the 666 repertoires, and approximately 11 million of these chains were shared by at least two donors. A nearest-neighbor algorithm error-corrected the raw reads and collapsed the reads into unique sequences, merging closely related sequences to remove PCR and sequencing errors. Alignment of CDR3 sequences to IMGT reference sequences was used to assign V, D and J gene segments. For a sequence to be retained, at least a six-nucleotide match to both a V gene segment and a J gene segment was required. A rearrangement counted as productive if the CDR3 had no stop codons and remained in frame with V and J, and every other rearrangement counted as non-productive. CDR3 was defined by IMGT convention, running from the second conserved V-encoded cysteine to the conserved J-encoded phenylalanine. The earlier analysis of some 540 of the donors excluded any sequence lacking an unambiguous match to a single V gene segment. In an earlier analysis of 500 to 750 of the donors, V segments were called functional above 56.7% productive rearrangements and were called segregating when the between-donor standard deviation exceeded 5%. A statistical classification framework was developed to diagnose cytomegalovirus status using the catalog of TCR beta chain sequences. In a later analysis, TCR nucleotide sequences were compared against IMGT/GENE-DB human TR gene sequences so that V and J genes could be assigned. A later analysis assigned CDR3 sequences and most-parsimonious VDJ recombination scenarios with the TCRdist pipeline. A later analysis defined each TCR beta chain by its CDR3 amino acid sequence plus V-gene family, and excluded reads lacking a unique V-gene family. In a later analysis, nearly 600 highly shared, low-generation-probability nucleotide sequences were removed to address suspected cross-contamination and a sequencing artifact. In a later analysis, a clonal expansion index was calculated for each public chain from normalized within-repertoire ranks of inferred template counts. In a later analysis, generation probabilities were computed with a VDJ recombination model fitted to out-of-frame rearrangements, and the resulting probabilities were checked against IGoR. Hypergeometric tests were used in a later analysis to score TCR-TCR, TCR-HLA and TCR-CMV co-occurrence, with a repertoire-size bias correction applied to the TCR pairs. In a later analysis, false discovery rates were estimated by permuting HLA or CMV assignments 20 times. A later analysis grouped co-occurring TCRs with DBSCAN, adding TCRdist sequence similarity when clustering within HLA-allele-positive subsets. Co-occurrence clustering excluded repertoires with fewer than 30,000 or more than 120,000 public chains, plus five with anomalous nucleotide sharing. This immuneACCESS table, as held by TCRdb, lists in-frame sequences with V and J called but not all clones. Of the missing ones, under half trace to an unresolved V gene in checked studies; the others have no known cause. That table supplies the V and J calls and clone size; D and trimming were determined from the DNA. This sample is represented by 90,000 to 140,000 clones; roughly 73% of them were singletons. The top ten clones comprise 8.6% of the sample.

The germline V gene (reference sequence) gives CDR1 as DFQATT and CDR2 as SNEGSKA. From cysteine to phenylalanine, the CDR3 is 10 amino acids long. Just the 30-base CDR3 DNA is kept, in frame starting at base 1. The cohort comprised 670 or so healthy bone marrow donors. All cohort members were sampled while nominally healthy, although unrecorded immune exposures were likely present. The donor tested CMV seropositive and was one of the 289 seropositive cohort members. Each donor provided a peripheral blood sample, and peripheral blood mononuclear cells were used for TCR beta sequencing. Genomic DNA extraction from the blood cell samples was performed with the Qiagen DNeasy Blood Extraction Kit. The full study reports these points: Most TCR sequences were seen in very few donors, while some public TCRs were found in many individuals. Presence/absence analyses assumed roughly uniform sequencing depth across donors, an assumption that may not hold. This cohort had only TCR beta chains sequenced, and the lack of alpha or paired-chain data limited which features could be detected. An earlier analysis of approximately 570 of the donors showed that most TCR beta V segments appeared in productive rearrangements either about 87% or about 30% of the time, which broadly matched IMGT annotations. Most CMV-associated TCR beta chains appeared to be HLA-restricted in a later analysis, and the HLA associations seemed to be driven largely by CMV exposure. Because counts were too low, approximately 18 rarely observed V segments, including chromosome 9 orphons, were excluded from the earlier analysis of a few hundred of the donors. A later analysis associated approximately 17,000 TCR beta sequences with specific HLA alleles at a false discovery rate of 0.05. According to a later analysis, TCR association rates differed among HLA loci, with DRB1 alleles showing the most associated TCRs and HLA-C alleles showing the fewest. A group of highly shared sequence variants was considered likely to be a technical artifact of the sequencing pipeline. The authors suggested that the approach could potentially be generalized to other disease states and immunological phenotypes. In a later analysis, several top co-occurrence clusters were reported to appear linked to parvovirus B19, influenza, CMV and Epstein-Barr virus. A further reported finding was that TCR beta sequences accurately predicted the HLA-A and HLA-B alleles for most subjects in the first cohort. Because HLA typing was missing for some donors at each locus, association tests included only the typed subset. Correlated functional status among segregating V segments might be attributable to linkage disequilibrium, but an unknown experimental factor could not be ruled out. A later genetic analysis reported fewer N-insertions in productive TCRs among donors in an Asian-associated ancestry cluster than the roughly 720-donor mean. In a later genetic analysis, a missense DCLRE1C variant was associated with V-gene and J-gene trimming of TCR beta chains, and the association was replicated in an independent cohort. A total of roughly 160 TCR beta chains were listed by the study as associated with cytomegalovirus. In vitro tests confirmed that three of the cytomegalovirus-associated TCR beta chains recognize cytomegalovirus antigens. In a later analysis, HLA-associated TCR beta chains were found to be more clonally expanded and to have lower generation probabilities than equally common non-associated chains. The classifier was reported to diagnose cytomegalovirus status with high specificity and sensitivity in both the original cohort and the validation cohort. Some IMGT-functional V segments, including TRBV6-2 and TRBV6-3, could not be told apart with the 87-base-pair reads, so those segments were excluded. When HLA alleles, especially DR and DQ, strongly co-occurred, attributing TCR associations to individual alleles was difficult. CMV serostatus was the only immune exposure information available for the cohort.

This clone was counted once. Its antigen has not been determined. Qualities for individual bases were not recorded, and no much larger clone is one base off. The sequenced material came from PBMCs. The chain links TRBV20-1 with TRBJ2-5; no D gene is confidently identified. Judging by the DNA end, TRBJ2-7 fits better; the J call may be wrong. The sequence was obtained from a woman aged 40 to 50 in good health and CMV-seropositive. The base sequence is TGCAGTGCTAGTGTCCACGAGCAGTACTTC. Its translation is CSASVHEQYF.